This entry lists 24 T cell receptor beta chains sequenced from one sample in a study of blood T cell repertoires in COVID-19. The protocol was immunoSEQ multiplex PCR, while the TCRdb copy is restricted to in-frame clones and leaves out a portion. The top ten hold more than 45% of the sample, which has about 69,000 clones, 60% to 80% seen once. Sequencing was carried out using peripheral blood. These receptor sequences come from a human donor in a cohort sampled during active COVID-19.

The gene calls are TRBV28 and TRBJ1-2; 10 nucleotides match TRBD1. Germline CDR1 is MDHEN and CDR2 is SYDVKM. This CDR3 is built from 15 residues. Trimming took 5 bases from V and 5 from J; bases not matched to a gene: 8. CDR3: CASSPDRGREYGYTF. The CDR3 region has the DNA TGTGCCAGCAGTCCTGACAGGGGGCGAGAGTATGGCTACACCTTC.

V is TRBV28 and J is TRBJ1-5; 7 bases fit TRBD1. With 1 base clipped from V and 4 bases from J, the junction kept 1 base outside the gene matches. CDR1 is MDHEN, CDR2 SYDVKM, per germline. The CDR3 totals 14 residues. In DNA, the CDR3 is TGTGCCAGCAGTTTATTACAGGGGAATCAGCCCCAGCATTTT. Amino acid sequence: CASSLLQGNQPQHF.

This sequence joins TRBV27 and TRBJ1-1; D is ambiguous. The CDR3 is 13 residues long. V dropped 4 bases and J dropped 1 base, with 7 bases sitting between them. Germline values: CDR1 MNHEY, CDR2 SMNVEV (reference sequence). The CDR3 nucleotides read TGTGCCAGCAGTTCCGACTGGAACACTGAAGCTTTCTTT. It is translated as CASSSDWNTEAFF.

The CDR3 loop reads CASSSGTGQFF. The CDR3 DNA reads TGTGCCAGCAGCTCCGGGACAGGGCAGTTCTTC. The chain joins TRBV5-6 to TRBJ2-1; 8 bases line up with TRBD1. CDR3 size: 11 residues. The V gene end was trimmed by 3 bases and the J gene end by 12 bases; junction bases not matched to a gene: 2. Germline assignment: CDR1 SGHDT and CDR2 YYEEEE.

The chain joins TRBV5-4 to TRBJ1-2, with 8 bases that match TRBD1. Trimming removed 0 bases from V and 2 bases from J; junction bases left unmatched: 6. Germline V gene sequence: CDR1 SGHNT, CDR2 YYREEE (reference sequence). The CDR3 spans 16 residues. DNA for the CDR3: TGTGCCAGCAGCTTGGGGCGGACAGGGCCCAACTATGGCTACACCTTC. Translation: CASSLGRTGPNYGYTF.

The V call is TRBV6-6, the J call TRBJ2-7, with D perhaps TRBD2 (6 bases). The V gene's germline CDR1 is MNHNY and CDR2 SVGAGI (reference sequence). This CDR3 comprises 15 residues. Trimming stripped 2 bases from V and 2 bases from J, with 13 bases between. DNA of the CDR3: TGTGCCAGCAGTTACGGGGGGAGTAGTCCCTACGAGCAGTACTTC. This translates into CASSYGGSSPYEQYF.

The rearrangement uses TRBV30 and TRBJ2-7, with D perhaps matching TRBD1 (6 bases). The CDR3 totals 13 residues. Germline loops: CDR1 GTSNPN, CDR2 SVGIG (reference sequence). V dropped 3 bases and J dropped 9 bases, with 18 bases sitting between them. The DNA for the CDR3 is TGTGCCTGGAGGCGGACAGTAACTACTGGGCAGTACTTC. Amino acids: CAWRRTVTTGQYF.

The rearrangement links TRBV3-1 (or the pseudogene TRBV3-2) to TRBJ2-7; 7 bases map to TRBD2. CDR3 size: 14 residues. Germline lookup yields CDR1 LGHDT and CDR2 YNNKEL (reference sequence). V lost 0 bases and J lost 6; bases outside the gene matches: 5. The CDR3 nucleotides read TGTGCCAGCAGCCAAGATCATAAGCGGGGCGAGCAGTACTTC. This translates into CASSQDHKRGEQYF.

V gene TRBV6-1 combines with J gene TRBJ1-2, with D hard to call. The CDR3 is made up of 14 amino acids. Deletions cut 0 bases from V and 6 bases from J, with 11 bases between. The germline gives CDR1 MNHNS, CDR2 SASEGT. The CDR3 nucleotides read TGTGCCAGCAGTGAAGCGCCGGGTATTGATGGCTACACCTTC. Translation gives CASSEAPGIDGYTF.

This chain links TRBV3-1 (or the pseudogene TRBV3-2) with TRBJ1-3, with D tentatively TRBD1 (6 bases). The CDR3 consists of 18 residues. The germline CDR1 and CDR2 sequences are LGHDT and YNNKEL (reference sequence). The ends were cut back, 2 bases at V and 0 bases at J, with 17 bases in the middle. CDR3 DNA sequence: TGTGCCAGCAGCCAACTACCGGGACATCCTCTCTCTGGAAACACCATATATTTT. As protein: CASSQLPGHPLSGNTIYF.

The chain employs TRBV28 and TRBJ2-1, with D possibly being TRBD2 (5 bases). The CDR3 extends over 15 amino acids. Germline CDR1 reads MDHEN; CDR2 reads SYDVKM. Trimming took 4 bases from V and 5 from J, leaving 15 bases between them. The CDR3 DNA reads TGTGCCAGCAGTTCAGGCCCGGGATTCGACAATGAGCAGTTCTTC. Amino acids: CASSSGPGFDNEQFF.

The chain has TRBV5-4 and TRBJ1-5; D remains ambiguous. Germline CDR1 SGHNT, CDR2 YYREEE (reference sequence). CDR3 length: 13 amino acids. The ends were cut back, 2 bases at V and 10 bases at J, with 13 bases in the middle. The CDR3 sequence is CASSFPQLTPQHF. In DNA form, the CDR3 reads TGTGCCAGCAGCTTCCCTCAACTAACTCCCCAGCATTTT.

The chain uses TRBV11-2 and TRBJ1-3, with TRBD1 matching over 7 bases. CDR3 length equals 16 residues. The ends lost 0 bases at V and 4 bases at J; junction bases unmatched: 6. Germline loops: CDR1 SGHAT, CDR2 FQNNGV. The CDR3 spells CASSLETGPSGNTIYF. The CDR3 DNA is TGTGCCAGCAGCTTAGAGACAGGGCCCTCCGGAAACACCATATATTTT. The entire variable domain, with the rest obtained from reference TRBV11-2 and TRBJ1-3, is as follows: EAGVAQSPRYKIIEKRQSVAFWCNPISGHATLYWYQQILGQGPKLLIQFQNNGVVDDSQLPKDRFSAERLKGVDSTLKIQPAKLEDSAVYLCASSLETGPSGNTIYFGEGSWLTVV.

The V gene is TRBV5-1, the J gene TRBJ2-2; D not resolved. The CDR3 has 15 residues. With 1 base removed from V and 6 bases from J, the gap between germline ends came to 13 bases. From germline, CDR1 is SGHRS and CDR2 YFSETQ. Here the CDR3 reads CASSLTAGKAGELFF. DNA for the CDR3: TGCGCCAGCAGCTTGACTGCAGGAAAGGCCGGGGAGCTGTTTTTT.

This chain connects TRBV5-1 to TRBJ1-5; no firm D call. Trimming shortened V by 2 bases and J by 1 base, and 7 bases separated the two germline ends. This CDR3 comprises 14 residues. Germline assignment: CDR1 SGHRS and CDR2 YFSETQ. The CDR3 DNA reads as TGCGCCAGCAGCTTTGGAGGGAGCAATCAGCCCCAGCATTTT. The encoded protein is CASSFGGSNQPQHF.

This chain connects TRBV19 to TRBJ2-3, with D tentatively TRBD1 (5 bases). V was cut by 7 bases and J by 2 bases, with 13 bases left in between. The CDR3 runs to 14 residues. Germline V gene sequence: CDR1 LNHDA, CDR2 SQIVND (reference sequence). The DNA for the CDR3 is TGTGCCAGTAATAACAGGCTTATCACAGATACGCAGTATTTT. This sequence encodes CASNNRLITDTQYF. Full variable domain (rest looked up from reference TRBV19 and TRBJ2-3): DGGITQSPKYLFRKEGQNVTLSCEQNLNHDAMYWYRQDPGQGLRLIYYSQIVNDFQKGDIAEGYSVSREKKESFPLTVTSAQKNPTAFYLCASNNRLITDTQYFGPGTRLTVL.

The chain employs TRBV19 and TRBJ2-5; 12 bases match TRBD2. The CDR3 totals 16 residues. V shed 5 bases and J 4 bases; nucleotides not matched to a gene: 8. Germline loops: CDR1 LNHDA, CDR2 SQIVND (reference sequence). CDR3 sequence: CASSLLAGGPPETQYF. In nucleotides, the CDR3 is TGTGCCAGTAGTCTACTAGCGGGAGGCCCCCCAGAGACCCAGTACTTC.

The J gene is TRBJ1-5, the V gene TRBV7-2; 7 bases are shared with TRBD1. Trimming at V came to 5 bases and at J to 2 bases, leaving 6 bases not matched to a gene. The germline V gene encodes CDR1 SGHTA and CDR2 FQGNSA. The CDR3 is 15 amino acids. Here the CDR3 reads CASSPGGAGNQPQHF. The CDR3 DNA follows: TGTGCCAGCAGCCCAGGGGGAGCGGGCAATCAGCCCCAGCATTTT.

This chain connects TRBV18 to TRBJ2-2, with a tentative D call TRBD2 (5 bases). The CDR3 runs 14 residues. The V and J ends lost 4 bases and 3 bases respectively, with 9 bases between them. CDR1 is KGHSH and CDR2 is LQKENI in the germline V gene. This chain's CDR3 is CASSRGVDTGELFF. CDR3 coding DNA: TGTGCCAGCTCACGGGGAGTAGACACCGGGGAGCTGTTTTTT.

This chain joins TRBV14 and TRBJ1-1, with 7 bases lining up with TRBD1. The CDR3 runs to 13 residues. With V trimmed by 4 bases and J by 6 bases, 5 bases remained unmatched. Per germline, CDR1 SGHDN and CDR2 FVKESK. CDR3 amino acids: CASSPTGKAEAFF. The CDR3 DNA sequence: TGTGCCAGCAGCCCGACAGGGAAGGCTGAAGCTTTCTTT.

The chain joins TRBV28 to TRBJ2-3, with a tentative D call TRBD2 (6 bases). V gave up 4 bases and J gave up 1 base, with 15 bases separating them. Per germline, CDR1 MDHEN and CDR2 SYDVKM. The CDR3 runs to 16 residues. The CDR3: CASSSPGLRGTDTQYF. DNA of the CDR3: TGTGCCAGCAGTTCACCGGGACTGCGGGGCACAGATACGCAGTATTTT.

This sequence joins TRBV23-1 and TRBJ2-7; no clear D gene. TRBV23-1 is marked as an open reading frame, function uncertain. Deletions cut 0 bases from V and 1 base from J, with 10 bases between. The CDR3 loop spans 15 amino acids. CDR3 amino acids: CASSQSQYTSYEQYF. The CDR3 DNA reads TGCGCCAGCAGTCAATCTCAATACACATCCTACGAGCAGTACTTC.

V and J are TRBV11-2 and TRBJ2-7, with D perhaps TRBD2 (5 bases). CDR1 is SGHAT, CDR2 FQNNGV, per germline. Trimming took off 3 bases at V and 3 bases at J, with 12 bases between the two ends. CDR3 length equals 14 residues. The chain's CDR3 is CASSFRGNFYEQYF. The CDR3 DNA reads as TGTGCCAGCAGCTTTCGAGGGAACTTCTACGAGCAGTACTTC.

This clone was seen only a few times. CDR3 nucleotides: TGTGCCAGCAGTTACTCAGCAGGGCCCCCCTACGAGCAGTACTTC. The encoded protein is CASSYSAGPPYEQYF. V is TRBV6-5 and J is TRBJ2-7; perhaps TRBD1 as D (5 bases). Trimming took off 0 bases at V and 2 bases at J, with 11 bases between the two ends. The germline V gene has CDR1 MNHEY and CDR2 SVGAGI. The CDR3 contains 15 residues.